Listed below are T cell receptor beta chains from one sample, sequenced in a study of monozygotic twins with inflammatory bowel disease. TCRdb reprocessed the 5' RACE reads; each CDR3 protein has one entry and no DNA is given. The table for this sample gives approximately 400,000 distinct CDR3 sequences. Source material: blood. These receptors came from a human donor with ulcerative colitis or Crohn's disease, or a healthy co-twin of an affected twin (not recorded which). Both conserved end residues are part of each CDR3.

J: TRBJ2-3
V: TRBV9
length: 14
CDR3: CASSSGQGRDTQYF

J: TRBJ1-1
V: TRBV20-1
length: 13
CDR3: CSAPGQGDTEAFF

J: TRBJ2-3
V: TRBV7-3
length: 14
CDR3: CASSSGLATDTQYF

J: TRBJ2-3
V: TRBV9
length: 16
CDR3: CASSPTQGARSDTQYF

J: TRBJ1-1
V: TRBV30
length: 13
CDR3: CAWFPQMNTEAFF

J: TRBJ2-1
V: TRBV24-1
length: 15
CDR3: CATSDHGSAYNEQFF

J: TRBJ2-7
V: TRBV20-1
length: 15
CDR3: CSARVGSGGSYEQYF

J: TRBJ2-1
V: TRBV3-1
length: 15
CDR3: CASSQDGQDYNEQFF

J: TRBJ1-4
V: TRBV18
length: 16
CDR3: CASSPLGQGLDEKLFF

J: TRBJ2-3
V: TRBV7-2
length: 15
CDR3: CASSQGLAGPDTQYF

J: TRBJ2-2
V: TRBV20-1
length: 15
CDR3: CSAPGQGRFGGELFF

J: TRBJ2-3
V: TRBV7-9
length: 14
CDR3: CASSLRVQGDTQYF

J: TRBJ2-2
V: TRBV5-1
length: 15
CDR3: CASSVDRGDTGELFF

J: TRBJ2-3
V: TRBV10-3
length: 11
CDR3: CADQGGDTQYF

J: TRBJ2-4
V: TRBV18
length: 13
CDR3: CASSPLDENIQYF

J: TRBJ2-1
V: TRBV20-1
length: 15
CDR3: CSARLIRQGMNEQFF

J: TRBJ2-1
V: TRBV5-5
length: 12
CDR3: CASSILTVEQFF

J: TRBJ2-1
V: TRBV5-1
length: 18
CDR3: CASSLDPSSGRAGPEQFF

J: TRBJ2-2
V: TRBV9
length: 17
CDR3: CASSRTGLAGVTEELFF

J: TRBJ1-2
V: TRBV10-3
length: 13
CDR3: CAISEEDIYGYTF

J: TRBJ1-6
V: TRBV6-1
length: 18
CDR3: CASSRRTGITSYNSPLHF

J: TRBJ2-1
V: TRBV7-8
length: 14
CDR3: CASSRLGGGNEQFF

J: TRBJ2-1
V: TRBV20-1
length: 11
CDR3: CSAGRKSEQFF

J: TRBJ2-5
V: TRBV12-3/TRBV12-4
length: 18
CDR3: CASSFRTSGSPLQETQYF

J: TRBJ2-4
V: TRBV5-1
length: 21
CDR3: CASSLGPGTSANNRAKNIQYF

J: TRBJ2-1
V: TRBV15
length: 16
CDR3: CATSRVGTGGYNEQFF

J: TRBJ2-2
V: TRBV12-3/TRBV12-4
length: 16
CDR3: CASSLGGPQATGELFF

J: TRBJ2-2
V: TRBV20-1
length: 13
CDR3: CSADTSNTGELFF

J: TRBJ1-5
V: TRBV19
length: 12
CDR3: CASSIGGQPQHF

J: TRBJ2-7
V: TRBV13
length: 14
CDR3: CASSTRDRVLEQYF

J: TRBJ1-4
V: TRBV4-1
length: 16
CDR3: CASSQDDISTNEKLFF

J: TRBJ2-3
V: TRBV11-2
length: 16
CDR3: CASRETSGRLWDTQYF

J: TRBJ2-1
V: TRBV12-3/TRBV12-4
length: 15
CDR3: CASRAGTSPFMEQFF

J: TRBJ2-7
V: TRBV11-2
length: 14
CDR3: CASSSTERRYEQYF

J: TRBJ2-1
V: TRBV6-6
length: 14
CDR3: CASSPGTPDNEQFF